This T cell receptor beta chain was documented in a study of blood T cell repertoires in COVID-19. Across the study: T cells, B-cell-depleted T cells, or PBMCs provided the cDNA or gDNA that served as material.

TCRdb keeps only in-frame clones here, not all; method: immunoSEQ multiplex PCR. Of approximately 270,000 clones in the sample, 80% to 90% are singletons; the top ten hold approximately 2%. Cohorts were determined from participant-reported clinical history. The recovered donors of Cohort 3 showed two negative PCRs, clearance, or symptom resolution. The CDR3 has 13 residues. Unmatched junction bases numbered 2, after V lost 7 bases and J lost 1 base. CDR1 and CDR2 (germline): MNHEY, SVGAGI. The chain couples TRBV6-5 to TRBJ1-2; 8 nucleotides match TRBD1. Sequencing was done on a sample of PBMCs or T cells enriched from blood (not recorded which). The TCR sequence derives from a woman aged 50 to 60 who had recovered from COVID-19. DNA of the CDR3: TGTGCCAGCAAAGACAGGGGTAACTATGGCTACACCTTC. It translates to CASKDRGNYGYTF.